The next 8 T cell receptor beta chains were all read from a single sample in a study of blood T cell repertoires in COVID-19. Generated by immunoSEQ multiplex PCR, the TCRdb table keeps only in-frame clones and is missing some. The sample shows roughly 150,000 clones, roughly 85% of them seen only once. Sequencing was performed on peripheral blood. The source of these receptors is a human donor in a cohort sampled during active COVID-19.

The chain carries TRBV5-4 and TRBJ1-2; 7 nucleotides agree with TRBD1. J gave up 4 bases and V 1 base, and 13 bases lay outside the gene matches. The germline V gene has CDR1 SGHNT and CDR2 YYREEE (reference sequence). The CDR3 runs to 17 residues. The CDR3 region is CASSLYDSRGLGYGYTF. Written as DNA, the CDR3 is TGTGCCAGCAGCTTGTATGATAGTAGGGGGCTAGGCTATGGCTACACCTTC.

This clone showed up just once. The V call is TRBV6-5, the J call TRBJ2-7, with TRBD2 matching over 13 bases. The length of the CDR3 is 16 residues. Germline V gene data show CDR1 as MNHEY and CDR2 as SVGAGI. The V and J ends lost 2 bases and 5 bases, in that order; junction bases with no gene match: 6. Here the CDR3 DNA reads TGTGCCAGCAGTTACGATGGGACTAGCGGGGCCCACGAGCAGTACTTC. As protein: CASSYDGTSGAHEQYF.

J is TRBJ1-2 and V is TRBV7-3; D perhaps matches TRBD1 (5 bases). The germline V gene has CDR1 SGHTA and CDR2 FQGTGA. V was trimmed by 5 bases and J by 5 bases, leaving 15 bases between them. This CDR3 comprises 14 residues. CDR3 sequence (DNA): TGTGCCAGCAGCGGGGGGGGATCCCCTTATGGCTACACCTTC. It codes for CASSGGGSPYGYTF.

V is TRBV7-9 and J is TRBJ1-3, with 9 bases matching TRBD1. Germline V gene sequence: CDR1 SEHNR, CDR2 FQNEAQ (reference sequence). Trimming at V came to 0 bases and at J to 4 bases, leaving 4 bases not matched to a gene. The CDR3 spans 16 residues. The CDR3 here is CASSLAGTGTGNTIYF. DNA for the CDR3: TGTGCCAGCAGCTTAGCAGGGACAGGGACCGGAAACACCATATATTTT.

The genes are TRBV9 and TRBJ2-7; D may be TRBD2 (6 bases). Trimming took 4 bases from V and 6 from J, leaving 11 bases between them. The germline CDR1 and CDR2 sequences are SGDLS and YYNGEE. The CDR3 runs 12 residues. CDR3 in DNA: TGTGCCAGCAGCCCTCGCGGGGTCGAGCAGTACTTC. Its translation: CASSPRGVEQYF.

The genes are TRBV28 and TRBJ1-6; 9 bases are a match to TRBD1. V lost 2 bases, J lost 7 bases, and 3 bases stayed unmatched. In germline, CDR1 is MDHEN, CDR2 SYDVKM. The CDR3 loop spans 15 amino acids. The DNA for the CDR3 is TGTGCCAGCAGTTTAGGGGACAGGGAGAATTCACCCCTCCACTTT. Translated, it gives CASSLGDRENSPLHF.

V is TRBV6-5 and J is TRBJ1-1; TRBD1 might be the D (5 bases). CDR3 size: 14 residues. Germline V gene sequence: CDR1 MNHEY, CDR2 SVGAGI. V lost 7 bases, J lost 0 bases, and 12 bases lay in between. CDR3: CASKEGMMNTEAFF. CDR3 nucleotides: TGTGCCAGCAAGGAGGGGATGATGAACACTGAAGCTTTCTTT.

The genes are TRBV5-8 and TRBJ2-5; 11 nucleotides agree with TRBD1. Germline CDR1 reads SGHTS; CDR2 reads YDEGEE. The CDR3 runs 15 residues. Trimming cost V 0 bases and J 3 bases; bases outside gene matches: 1. The CDR3: CASSLVGQGEETQYF. In DNA, the CDR3 is TGTGCCAGCAGCTTGGTGGGACAGGGGGAAGAGACCCAGTACTTC.